Each of the 28 T cell receptor beta chains below was sequenced from the same sample in a study of blood T cell repertoires in COVID-19. The protocol was immunoSEQ multiplex PCR, while the TCRdb copy is restricted to in-frame clones and leaves out a portion. This repertoire shows 300,000 to 400,000 clones, about nine tenths found once; its top ten account for roughly 9.9%. Sequenced input: peripheral blood. Source of these receptors: a man under 40 with COVID-19, enrolled during active disease.

This clone was observed a single time. This rearrangement joins TRBV2 to TRBJ1-6, with 10 nucleotides matching TRBD1. The germline V gene encodes CDR1 SNHLY and CDR2 FYNNEI. The CDR3 is 13 residues long. Germline trimming cut 11 bases from V and 9 bases from J; bases unmatched to any gene: 7. The CDR3 loop reads CARRTGGTSPLHF. In nucleotides, the CDR3 is TGTGCCCGACGGACAGGGGGTACTTCACCCCTCCACTTT.

This sequence joins TRBV19 and TRBJ2-5, with D perhaps TRBD1 (6 bases). V dropped 5 bases and J dropped 6 bases, with 13 bases sitting between them. There are 13 residues in the CDR3. CDR1 and CDR2 (germline): LNHDA, SQIVND (reference sequence). For the CDR3, the DNA is TGTGCCAGTAGTCAGGACAGTAGCCAGACCCAGTACTTC. Protein: CASSQDSSQTQYF.

This clone has only one observation. The chain uses TRBV6-2 or TRBV6-3 and TRBJ1-1; unclear D gene. Looked up from germline, CDR1 is MNHEY and CDR2 is SVGEGT. This CDR3 has 12 amino acids. V was cut by 2 bases and J by 11 bases, with 12 bases left in between. The CDR3 loop reads CASSYTDLGAFF. CDR3 DNA: TGTGCCAGCAGTTACACCGATTTGGGCGCTTTCTTT.

The V and J genes are TRBV6-2 or TRBV6-3 and TRBJ2-1; 15 nucleotides match TRBD2. This CDR3 spans 18 amino acids. The germline gives CDR1 MNHEY, CDR2 SVGEGT. With V trimmed by 0 bases and J by 8 bases, 8 bases remained unmatched. CDR3 protein: CASSYSSSGLAGGYEQFF. The CDR3 bases are TGTGCCAGCAGTTACTCCTCGTCGGGACTAGCGGGGGGCTATGAGCAGTTCTTC.

The J gene is TRBJ1-3, the V gene TRBV30; the D gene is possibly TRBD1 (5 bases). The CDR3 length is 14 residues. V lost 4 bases and J 3 bases, leaving 13 bases between the germline ends. Germline CDR1 reads GTSNPN; CDR2 reads SVGIG (reference sequence). The CDR3 region is CAWTLGRGGNTIYF. The CDR3 nucleotides read TGTGCCTGGACCTTGGGGAGGGGTGGAAACACCATATATTTT.

This chain joins TRBV9 and TRBJ2-1; possibly TRBD1 for D (5 bases). The ends were cut back, 2 bases at V and 5 bases at J, with 8 bases in the middle. Germline-derived CDR1 and CDR2 are SGDLS and YYNGEE. This CDR3 comprises 13 residues. CDR3 protein: CASSVTGNNEQFF. CDR3 in DNA: TGTGCCAGCAGCGTCACAGGTAACAATGAGCAGTTCTTC.

This chain connects TRBV4-1 to TRBJ2-1, with D possibly TRBD1 on 5 matching bases. Germline assignment: CDR1 MGHRA and CDR2 YSYEKL. Trimming removed 0 bases at V and 8 bases at J, with 8 bases between. The CDR3 consists of 13 residues. This chain's CDR3 is CASSQDRVHEQFF. Here the CDR3 DNA reads TGCGCCAGCAGCCAAGACAGGGTCCATGAGCAGTTCTTC.

This clone was recorded once. The chain carries TRBV5-4 and TRBJ2-1; TRBD2 might be the D (5 bases). V lost 3 bases, J lost 0 bases, and 10 bases lay in between. The germline V gene has CDR1 SGHNT and CDR2 YYREEE (reference sequence). The CDR3 spans 15 residues. CDR3 protein: CASSSLAGSYNEQFF. The CDR3 DNA reads TGTGCCAGCAGCTCCCTAGCCGGCTCCTACAATGAGCAGTTCTTC.

The chain recombines TRBV3-1 (or the pseudogene TRBV3-2) with TRBJ1-5, with D perhaps TRBD1 (5 bases). This CDR3 comprises 15 residues. Trimming left V 3 bases short and J 3 bases short, with 12 bases between. Germline assignment: CDR1 LGHDT and CDR2 YNNKEL (reference sequence). CDR3: CASSQRGSPNQPQHF. The CDR3 DNA follows: TGTGCCAGCAGCCAGCGGGGGAGCCCCAATCAGCCCCAGCATTTT.

V and J are TRBV5-1 and TRBJ1-2, with D perhaps matching TRBD1 (6 bases). Per germline, CDR1 SGHRS and CDR2 YFSETQ. The CDR3 length is 14 residues. V lost 4 bases and J lost 5, with 15 bases in between. CDR3 nucleotide sequence: TGCGCCAGCAGCACCCAAACAGGGACGTATGGCTACACCTTC. Protein: CASSTQTGTYGYTF.

The chain is built from TRBV19 and TRBJ1-4; D uncertain. This CDR3 is built from 18 residues. Looked up from germline, CDR1 is LNHDA and CDR2 is SQIVND (reference sequence). V lost 10 bases, J lost 0 bases, and 24 bases lay in between. The CDR3 protein is CATNPGRASLATNEKLFF. Here the CDR3 DNA reads TGTGCCACTAATCCCGGGCGGGCGAGCCTTGCAACTAATGAAAAACTGTTTTTT.

This clone has just one count. V and J are TRBV5-1 and TRBJ1-1; 7 bases match TRBD1. The CDR3 covers 13 residues. J was trimmed by 4 bases and V by 3 bases; bases with no gene match: 3. Germline V lookup: CDR1 SGHRS, CDR2 YFSETQ. CDR3 amino acids: CASSSGQATEAFF. CDR3 nucleotide sequence: TGCGCCAGCAGCTCCGGACAGGCCACTGAAGCTTTCTTT. Drawing the rest from reference TRBV5-1 and TRBJ1-1, the complete variable domain is KAGVTQTPRYLIKTRGQQVTLSCSPISGHRSVSWYQQTPGQGLQFLFEYFSETQRNKGNFPGRFSGRQFSNSRSEMNVSTLELGDSALYLCASSSGQATEAFFGQGTRLTVV.

The chain recombines TRBV7-3 with TRBJ1-2; TRBD1 matches at 9 bases. There are 15 residues in the CDR3. V shed 1 base and J 7 bases; nucleotides not matched to a gene: 7. CDR1 is SGHTA and CDR2 is FQGTGA in the germline V gene. CDR3 amino acids: CASSLNPGQGGGYTF. The CDR3 DNA sequence: TGTGCCAGCAGCTTAAACCCGGGACAGGGTGGTGGCTACACCTTC. Complete variable domain (other parts from reference TRBV7-3 and TRBJ1-2): GAGVSQTPSNKVTEKGKYVELRCDPISGHTALYWYRQSLGQGPEFLIYFQGTGAADDSGLPNDRFFAVRPEGSVSTLKIQRTERGDSAVYLCASSLNPGQGGGYTFGSGTRLTVV.

The rearrangement links TRBV6-5 to TRBJ2-5, with D maybe TRBD1 (5 bases). Per the germline V gene, CDR1 is MNHEY and CDR2 is SVGAGI. Trimming pared 4 bases from V and 5 bases from J, leaving 8 bases between. The CDR3 is 12 residues long. The CDR3 sequence: CASSSAGETQYF. CDR3 coding DNA: TGTGCCAGCAGTTCCGCAGGGGAGACCCAGTACTTC.

The chain uses TRBV13 and TRBJ2-7; D possibly corresponds to TRBD1 (5 bases). The CDR3 spans 15 residues. The germline V gene encodes CDR1 PRHDT and CDR2 FYEKMQ (reference sequence). The V gene lost 3 bases and the J gene lost 0 bases, with 12 bases spanning the gap. The CDR3 loop reads CASSFATENSYEQYF. The CDR3 region has the DNA TGTGCCAGCAGCTTTGCGACAGAGAACTCCTACGAGCAGTACTTC.

The chain has TRBV4-1 and TRBJ1-6; TRBD1 agrees at 11 bases. The CDR3 has 16 amino acids. Germline trimming cut 0 bases from V and 8 bases from J; bases unmatched to any gene: 3. Per the germline V gene, CDR1 is MGHRA and CDR2 is YSYEKL. The CDR3 DNA follows: TGCGCCAGCAGCCAAGATGGACAGGGGGCCGATTCACCCCTCCACTTT. Its translation is CASSQDGQGADSPLHF.

The chain combines TRBV7-6 with TRBJ1-1, with TRBD1 matching 7 bases. The junction had 6 bases not matched to a gene; V was cut back by 4 bases and J by 1 base. Germline loops: CDR1 SGHVS, CDR2 FNYEAQ. The CDR3 runs 15 residues. The CDR3 DNA sequence: TGTGCCAGCAGCTCACTGGGACAGCCGAACACTGAAGCTTTCTTT. Protein sequence: CASSSLGQPNTEAFF.

Comments on this clone: No conserved phenylalanine or tryptophan is present at the end of the CDR3, so a read error is the likely explanation. The DNA is omitted, as the CDR3 cannot be located on it reliably, and the CDR3 follows TCRdb's listing. The rearrangement uses TRBV19 and TRBJ1-2; the table's D call, TRBD1, has no DNA check behind it. The CDR3 spans 13 amino acids, including both terminal residues. CDR1 and CDR2 (germline): LNHDA, SQIVND (reference sequence). The CDR3 reads CASSTNRGHSPAM.

V and J are TRBV7-9 and TRBJ2-7; D call uncertain. Trimming stripped 1 base from V and 0 bases from J, with 10 bases between. The length of the CDR3 is 15 residues. Looked up from germline, CDR1 is SEHNR and CDR2 is FQNEAQ (reference sequence). The CDR3 region is CASSLVLGYSYEQYF. The CDR3 bases are TGTGCCAGCAGCTTAGTGCTGGGCTACTCCTACGAGCAGTACTTC. Based on the CDR3 plus reference TRBV7-9 and TRBJ2-7, the full variable domain is DTGVSQNPRHKITKRGQNVTFRCDPISEHNRLYWYRQTLGQGPEFLTYFQNEAQLEKSRLLSDRFSAERPKGSFSTLEIQRTEQGDSAMYLCASSLVLGYSYEQYFGPGTRLTVT.

The chain links TRBV10-3 to TRBJ2-3; 12 bases fit TRBD2. Germline loops: CDR1 ENHRY, CDR2 SYGVKD. J gave up 6 bases and V 0 bases, and 7 bases lay outside the gene matches. The CDR3 runs 17 residues. CDR3 nucleotide sequence: TGTGCCATCAGTGAGTCTCTAGCGGGAGGGGCAAGCGATACGCAGTATTTT. Protein product: CAISESLAGGASDTQYF.

The chain links TRBV7-2 to TRBJ2-7, with TRBD1 matching 7 bases. V shed 4 bases, J shed 6 bases, and the junction held 6 bases outside the gene matches. The CDR3 has 13 amino acids. Germline CDR1 SGHTA, CDR2 FQGNSA. In DNA, the CDR3 is TGTGCCAGCAGCTCCCTGGACAGGCCCGAGCAGTACTTC. Its translation is CASSSLDRPEQYF.

This clone has a single count. The chain combines TRBV7-2 with TRBJ2-5; perhaps TRBD2 as D (6 bases). Germline-derived CDR1 and CDR2 are SGHTA and FQGNSA. This CDR3 has 15 residues. V lost 5 bases and J 4 bases, leaving 17 bases between the germline ends. CDR3 sequence reads: CASSPSGTWGETQYF. CDR3 in DNA: TGTGCCAGCAGCCCATCCGGGACTTGGGGAGAGACCCAGTACTTC.

The chain carries TRBV4-1 and TRBJ2-7, with 8 bases fitting TRBD2. Trimming cost V 0 bases and J 0 bases; bases outside gene matches: 4. CDR1 and CDR2 from the germline V gene are MGHRA and YSYEKL. This CDR3 is built from 16 residues. The CDR3 spells CASSQDKRGSSYEQYF. As DNA, the CDR3 is TGCGCCAGCAGCCAAGATAAGCGGGGGAGCTCCTACGAGCAGTACTTC.

V gene TRBV7-2 combines with J gene TRBJ1-1; no clear D gene. Looked up from germline, CDR1 is SGHTA and CDR2 is FQGNSA. V gave up 5 bases and J gave up 7 bases, with 11 bases separating them. CDR3 length: 12 residues. The CDR3 nucleotides read TGTGCCAGCAGCCACCCGCCCGGTGAAGCTTTCTTT. Translation gives CASSHPPGEAFF.

V gene TRBV7-9 combines with J gene TRBJ2-7, with a tentative D call TRBD1 (5 bases). Between the trimmed V and J ends, which lost 4 bases and 7 bases, there was a span of 11 bases. The CDR3 consists of 12 residues. Germline V lookup: CDR1 SEHNR, CDR2 FQNEAQ (reference sequence). The CDR3 protein is CASSSLPGEQYF. CDR3 nucleotide sequence: TGTGCCAGCAGCTCATTACCAGGGGAGCAGTACTTC. The full variable domain, in which reference TRBV7-9 and TRBJ2-7 provide the parts outside the CDR3, is DTGVSQNPRHKITKRGQNVTFRCDPISEHNRLYWYRQTLGQGPEFLTYFQNEAQLEKSRLLSDRFSAERPKGSFSTLEIQRTEQGDSAMYLCASSSLPGEQYFGPGTRLTVT.

The rearrangement joins TRBV6-5 to TRBJ1-2; 7 nucleotides match TRBD1. Germline V CDR1 and CDR2: MNHEY, SVGAGI. CDR3 length equals 16 residues. V shed 0 bases and J 4 bases; nucleotides not matched to a gene: 8. In DNA form, the CDR3 reads TGTGCCAGCAGTTACTCGTTTACAGGGGCCGTCTATGGCTACACCTTC. Encoded protein: CASSYSFTGAVYGYTF.

This chain links TRBV18 with TRBJ2-1; 12 bases map to TRBD2. The V gene's germline CDR1 is KGHSH and CDR2 LQKENI. This CDR3 is 21 amino acids long. The V and J ends lost 0 bases and 0 bases, in that order; junction bases with no gene match: 12. This CDR3 reads CASSPPRLRLAGGGSYNEQFF. CDR3 sequence (DNA): TGTGCCAGCTCACCACCGAGGTTGCGCCTAGCGGGAGGGGGCTCCTACAATGAGCAGTTCTTC.

This clone has just one count. The chain has TRBV15 and TRBJ2-7, with D hard to call. The germline CDR1 and CDR2 sequences are LNHNV and YYDKDF (reference sequence). Trimming removed 2 bases at V and 6 bases at J, with 11 bases between. The CDR3 is 13 amino acids. The CDR3: CATSRSTLGEQYF. Here the CDR3 DNA reads TGTGCCACCAGCAGAAGCACTCTAGGCGAGCAGTACTTC.